The 8 T cell receptor beta chains listed next were all sequenced from one sample in a study of cytomegalovirus exposure and HLA in healthy donors. Produced via immunoSEQ multiplex PCR; TCRdb's table is partial and in-frame only. The data contain 130,000 to 150,000 clones, around 89% of them seen just once; the ten biggest clones take up roughly 6.7%. The specimen was PBMCs. These receptors all come from a woman aged 25 to 39 in good health and CMV-seropositive.

The chain combines TRBV5-4 with TRBJ2-1; unclear D gene. The V gene's germline CDR1 is SGHNT and CDR2 YYREEE (reference sequence). V gave up 3 bases and J gave up 8 bases, with 9 bases separating them. The CDR3 extends over 12 amino acids. The CDR3 region is CASSSFADEQFF. CDR3 DNA sequence: TGTGCCAGCAGCTCCTTTGCGGATGAGCAGTTCTTC.

This chain uses TRBV19 with TRBJ1-5, with TRBD1 matching over 11 bases. The length of the CDR3 is 16 residues. Losses at the gene ends were 8 bases for V and 5 bases for J; bases not matched to a gene: 11. Germline CDR1 is LNHDA and CDR2 is SQIVND (reference sequence). This CDR3 reads CASGRTGGAGDQPQHF. The CDR3, as DNA: TGTGCCAGTGGGCGGACAGGGGGCGCGGGAGATCAGCCCCAGCATTTT.

V and J are TRBV5-6 and TRBJ2-3; D possibly matches TRBD1 or TRBD2 (5 bases each). CDR3 length: 12 residues. Germline V lookup: CDR1 SGHDT, CDR2 YYEEEE. V lost 4 bases to trimming and J lost 8 bases, with 11 bases between them. Here the CDR3 DNA reads TGTGCCAGCAGCCTGGGACGAGGTACGCAGTATTTT. Translating gives CASSLGRGTQYF. The whole variable domain, remainder taken from reference TRBV5-6 and TRBJ2-3, is DAGVTQSPTHLIKTRGQQVTLRCSPKSGHDTVSWYQQALGQGPQFIFQYYEEEERQRGNFPDRFSGHQFPNYSSELNVNALLLGDSALYLCASSLGRGTQYFGPGTRLTVL.

The chain couples TRBV11-1 to TRBJ2-7; 7 bases map to TRBD1. The CDR3 loop spans 14 amino acids. CDR1 and CDR2 from the germline V gene are SGHAT and FQDESV (reference sequence). J was trimmed by 2 bases and V by 5 bases; bases with no gene match: 6. The CDR3 here is CASSLTGDAYEQYF. CDR3 in DNA: TGTGCCAGCAGCCTTACAGGGGACGCCTACGAGCAGTACTTC.

The J gene is TRBJ2-7, the V gene TRBV5-5; no definite D call. V was trimmed by 2 bases and J by 2 bases, leaving 14 bases between them. The CDR3 is made up of 15 amino acids. Germline V gene data show CDR1 as SGHKS and CDR2 as YYEKEE (reference sequence). The CDR3 loop is CASSFSGPVAYEQYF. CDR3 sequence (DNA): TGTGCCAGCAGCTTCTCCGGTCCGGTCGCCTACGAGCAGTACTTC.

This chain joins TRBV28 and TRBJ2-5; 10 bases are a match to TRBD1. Unmatched junction bases numbered 6, after V lost 5 bases and J lost 6 bases. The CDR3 has 14 amino acids. Germline loops: CDR1 MDHEN, CDR2 SYDVKM. CDR3 sequence reads: CASSPDRGPKTQYF. In DNA, the CDR3 is TGTGCCAGCAGTCCCGACAGGGGGCCTAAGACCCAGTACTTC.

The chain is built from TRBV9 and TRBJ2-1; maybe TRBD1 (6 bases). The CDR3 runs 15 residues. Germline CDR1 is SGDLS and CDR2 is YYNGEE. Trimming removed 0 bases at V and 3 bases at J, with 10 bases between. DNA of the CDR3: TGTGCCAGCAGCGTAGCCGGGACATACTACAATGAGCAGTTCTTC. Translating it yields CASSVAGTYYNEQFF.

The CDR3 loop reads CASSFGPASGDTDTQYF. CDR3 nucleotides: TGCGCCAGCAGCTTCGGCCCGGCTAGCGGGGACACAGATACGCAGTATTTT. The genes are TRBV5-1 and TRBJ2-3; 9 bases fit TRBD2. After removal of 2 bases from V and 2 bases from J, the junction contained 9 bases not matched to a gene. CDR1 is SGHRS, CDR2 YFSETQ, per germline. CDR3 length: 17 residues.